The clone carrying this TCR beta chain was seen repeatedly, ten times or more. The V end was cut by 2 bases, the J end by 1 base, with 9 bases between. From germline, CDR1 is MNHEY and CDR2 SVGAGI. The CDR3 contains 14 residues. The sample comes from a study of identical twins. MiXCR, applied by TCRdb to the 5' RACE reads, yields one record per CDR3 protein. The sample consists of hundreds of thousands of distinct CDR3 sequences, 20% to 25% of them appearing once. This same sample was also taken into another study, of T cells expressing NK-cell markers. That study reports: HCMV seropositivity marked most of the eight sequenced donors; one was seronegative.

This receptor was taken from a woman aged 18 to 35 in good health. Sequenced sample: PBMCs. This chain connects TRBV6-5 to TRBJ2-7; D not certain. CDR3 sequence reads: CASSYGSGSYEQYF. The CDR3 coding sequence is TGTGCCAGCAGTTACGGTTCCGGTTCCTACGAGCAGTACTTC.